This TCR beta chain appears in the sequencing data of a study of T cell responses to AZD1222 COVID-19 vaccine. Findings and limits, study-wide: Donors were chiefly white British, with a greater number of females, and clonal diversity was perhaps underestimated.

In the case of this clone: The target antigen is unknown.

Using immunoSEQ multiplex PCR, the repertoire was profiled, and TCRdb retains in-frame clones only, with some absent. The table includes 70,000 or so clones, about three quarters detected once. This TCR came from an adult in good health. Sequenced material: peripheral blood, taken on day 0 of AZD1222 vaccination.

CDR3 loop: CASSARGQPQHF. The CDR3 DNA reads as TGTGCCAGCAGCGCCAGGGGACAGCCCCAGCATTTT. The chain is built from TRBV28 and TRBJ1-5; D may be TRBD1 (6 bases). The CDR3 sequence is 12 residues long. Trimming pared 6 bases from V and 7 bases from J, leaving 10 bases between. Germline CDR1 reads MDHEN; CDR2 reads SYDVKM.